This TCR beta chain was retrieved from a study of blood T cells in healthy people across ages. This clonotype was detected once. This may arise from a read error, as a much more abundant clone is one base away. A second PCR, run for about 7 to 11 cycles, used a sample-barcoded 5' primer plus a J-beta primer mix. One entry per CDR3 protein, called by TCRdb with MiXCR from the 5' RACE reads. This table holds some 700,000 distinct CDR3 sequences, around 40% found once. What was sequenced was blood. This clonotype originated in a woman between 55 and 75 years old in good health.

For the CDR3, the DNA is TGTGCCAGCAGCCTAAATAGGGGACAGGGGCTTGAAAAACTGTTTTTT. Its protein product is CASSLNRGQGLEKLFF. This chain connects TRBV7-8 to TRBJ1-4; 10 bases line up with TRBD1. This CDR3 is 16 amino acids long. V was clipped by 5 bases and J by 7 bases; unmatched bases: 10. The V gene's germline CDR1 is SGHVS and CDR2 FQNEAQ.